This section outlines one TCR beta chain sequence together with its context. Data came from immunoSEQ multiplex PCR; TCRdb stores just in-frame clones and leaves some out. The sample data list 150,000 or so clones. The data originate from a study of T cell responses to AZD1222 COVID-19 vaccine. The length of the CDR3 is 16 residues. V gave up 4 bases and J gave up 0 bases, with 15 bases separating them. Per the germline V gene, CDR1 is MNHEY and CDR2 is SVGAGI. The receptor comes from an adult in good health. Sequencing was performed on peripheral blood. V and J are TRBV6-5 and TRBJ1-2; D remains ambiguous. CDR3: CASSSPREGPNYGYTF. In DNA form, the CDR3 reads TGTGCCAGCAGTTCTCCCCGGGAGGGCCCTAACTATGGCTACACCTTC.